This TCR beta chain originates from a study of T cells in localized non-small cell lung cancer. CDR1 and CDR2 from the germline V gene are SGHTA and FQGNSA. CDR3 length: 15 residues. V was cut by 2 bases and J by 4 bases, with 12 bases left in between. This clone occurred once. Antigen: not known. Measured with immunoSEQ multiplex PCR; TCRdb has only the in-frame clones, and not every one. The sample holds approximately 83,000 clones; approximately 90% are singletons and the top ten take less than 25%. Broader study findings: Higher adjacent-lung clonality was associated with shorter survival. Owing to sequencing of a solitary tumor region, heterogeneity cannot be discounted. Turning up in adjacent lung were a median roughly 50 of the top 100 tumor clones.

The V gene is TRBV7-2, the J gene TRBJ2-1, with D maybe TRBD2 (5 bases). The specimen was peripheral blood, collected before any cancer treatment. The sequence derives from a woman aged 35-75 years with stage I squamous cell lung carcinoma. CDR3 coding DNA: TGTGCCAGCAGCTTATTCGAAGGACTTTACAATGAGCAGTTCTTC. Its translation is CASSLFEGLYNEQFF.